The 8 T cell receptor beta chains below all came from one sample that was sequenced in a study of OX40 agonist ivuxolimab in advanced cancers. The data were produced by immunoSEQ multiplex PCR, yet TCRdb's version contains in-frame clones alone and is incomplete. This table has about 73,000 clones, over 80% appearing once. The source was CD4+ or CD8+ T cells sorted from blood, collected in a trial of the OX40 agonist ivuxolimab. The source of these receptors is an adult with an advanced solid tumor such as melanoma, head and neck, liver or kidney cancer.

The J gene is TRBJ2-5, the V gene TRBV6-1; no reliable D call. The CDR3 totals 12 residues. The germline V gene encodes CDR1 MNHNS and CDR2 SASEGT. V was cut by 3 bases and J by 3 bases, with 5 bases left in between. CDR3 loop: CASSDLEETQYF. The CDR3 bases are TGTGCCAGCAGTGATTTAGAAGAGACCCAGTACTTC.

This clone is medium-sized. The junction does not match germline at one end; this may be a read error. The chain recombines TRBV7-7 with TRBJ2-2, with D unclear. Germline V gene data show CDR1 as SSHAT and CDR2 as FNYEAQ (reference sequence). The CDR3 loop spans 14 amino acids. The CDR3 bases are TGTGCTAGCAGCTTAAGGCAGAACACCGGGGAGCTGTTTTTT. Protein: CASSLRQNTGELFF.

The gene calls are TRBV29-1 and TRBJ2-7; D ambiguous. From germline, CDR1 is SQVTM and CDR2 ANQGSEA. The CDR3 is made up of 12 amino acids. Trimming pared 5 bases from V and 5 bases from J, leaving 13 bases between. The CDR3 nucleotides read TGCAGCGTTACCGAAAAGTGGAACGAGCAGTACTTC. Its protein product is CSVTEKWNEQYF.

The chain joins TRBV5-4 to TRBJ1-1; D is uncertain. Trimming pared 0 bases from V and 3 bases from J, leaving 6 bases between. Per the germline V gene, CDR1 is SGHNT and CDR2 is YYREEE (reference sequence). The CDR3 spans 13 residues. The CDR3, as DNA: TGTGCCAGCAGCTTGGTGTCCGACACTGAAGCTTTCTTT. Protein sequence: CASSLVSDTEAFF.

The rearrangement uses TRBV6-1 and TRBJ2-5; 12 nucleotides line up with TRBD1. The CDR3 has 15 amino acids. Unmatched junction bases numbered 4, after V lost 6 bases and J lost 2 bases. Germline V gene data show CDR1 as MNHNS and CDR2 as SASEGT. Here the CDR3 DNA reads TGTGCCAGCAGGAGGGACAGGGGGCTACAAGAGACCCAGTACTTC. This codes for CASRRDRGLQETQYF.

The gene calls are TRBV11-3 and TRBJ2-2, with TRBD1 as a possible D gene (5 bases). The CDR3 has 15 amino acids. Trimming removed 1 base at V and 5 bases at J, with 11 bases between. From germline, CDR1 is SGHNT and CDR2 YENEEA. The CDR3 nucleotides are TGTGCCAGCAGCTTAGGGACACCCGTGACCGGGGAGCTGTTTTTT. Translation gives CASSLGTPVTGELFF.

In DNA form, the CDR3 reads TGTGCCAGCAGCGTCGGGCTAGCCGCAGATACGCAGTATTTT. Translation: CASSVGLAADTQYF. The chain links TRBV9 to TRBJ2-3, with TRBD2 as a possible D gene (5 bases). There are 14 residues in the CDR3. Germline V gene data show CDR1 as SGDLS and CDR2 as YYNGEE. V shed 2 bases and J shed 4 bases, with 11 bases lying between them.

The rearrangement joins TRBV5-5 to TRBJ2-7; 11 bases are shared with TRBD2. Germline V gene sequence: CDR1 SGHKS, CDR2 YYEKEE (reference sequence). The CDR3 spans 17 residues. V lost 4 bases, J lost 4 bases, and 13 bases stayed unmatched. CDR3 in amino acids: CASSRYPGTSGPYEQYF. The DNA of the CDR3 is TGTGCCAGCAGCCGCTACCCCGGGACTAGCGGACCTTACGAGCAGTACTTC.